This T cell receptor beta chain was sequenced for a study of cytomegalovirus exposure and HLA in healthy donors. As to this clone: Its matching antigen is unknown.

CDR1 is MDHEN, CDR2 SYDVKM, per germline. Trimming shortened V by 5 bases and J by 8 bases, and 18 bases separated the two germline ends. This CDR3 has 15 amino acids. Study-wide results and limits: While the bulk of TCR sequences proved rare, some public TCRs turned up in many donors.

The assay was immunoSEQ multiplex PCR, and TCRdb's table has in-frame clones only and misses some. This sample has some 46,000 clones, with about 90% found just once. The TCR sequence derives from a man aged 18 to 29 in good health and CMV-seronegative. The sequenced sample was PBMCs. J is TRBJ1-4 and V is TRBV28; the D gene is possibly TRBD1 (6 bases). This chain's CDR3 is CASSPLLGDMEKLFF. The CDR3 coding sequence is TGTGCCAGCAGTCCCCTTTTGGGGGACATGGAAAAACTGTTTTTT.